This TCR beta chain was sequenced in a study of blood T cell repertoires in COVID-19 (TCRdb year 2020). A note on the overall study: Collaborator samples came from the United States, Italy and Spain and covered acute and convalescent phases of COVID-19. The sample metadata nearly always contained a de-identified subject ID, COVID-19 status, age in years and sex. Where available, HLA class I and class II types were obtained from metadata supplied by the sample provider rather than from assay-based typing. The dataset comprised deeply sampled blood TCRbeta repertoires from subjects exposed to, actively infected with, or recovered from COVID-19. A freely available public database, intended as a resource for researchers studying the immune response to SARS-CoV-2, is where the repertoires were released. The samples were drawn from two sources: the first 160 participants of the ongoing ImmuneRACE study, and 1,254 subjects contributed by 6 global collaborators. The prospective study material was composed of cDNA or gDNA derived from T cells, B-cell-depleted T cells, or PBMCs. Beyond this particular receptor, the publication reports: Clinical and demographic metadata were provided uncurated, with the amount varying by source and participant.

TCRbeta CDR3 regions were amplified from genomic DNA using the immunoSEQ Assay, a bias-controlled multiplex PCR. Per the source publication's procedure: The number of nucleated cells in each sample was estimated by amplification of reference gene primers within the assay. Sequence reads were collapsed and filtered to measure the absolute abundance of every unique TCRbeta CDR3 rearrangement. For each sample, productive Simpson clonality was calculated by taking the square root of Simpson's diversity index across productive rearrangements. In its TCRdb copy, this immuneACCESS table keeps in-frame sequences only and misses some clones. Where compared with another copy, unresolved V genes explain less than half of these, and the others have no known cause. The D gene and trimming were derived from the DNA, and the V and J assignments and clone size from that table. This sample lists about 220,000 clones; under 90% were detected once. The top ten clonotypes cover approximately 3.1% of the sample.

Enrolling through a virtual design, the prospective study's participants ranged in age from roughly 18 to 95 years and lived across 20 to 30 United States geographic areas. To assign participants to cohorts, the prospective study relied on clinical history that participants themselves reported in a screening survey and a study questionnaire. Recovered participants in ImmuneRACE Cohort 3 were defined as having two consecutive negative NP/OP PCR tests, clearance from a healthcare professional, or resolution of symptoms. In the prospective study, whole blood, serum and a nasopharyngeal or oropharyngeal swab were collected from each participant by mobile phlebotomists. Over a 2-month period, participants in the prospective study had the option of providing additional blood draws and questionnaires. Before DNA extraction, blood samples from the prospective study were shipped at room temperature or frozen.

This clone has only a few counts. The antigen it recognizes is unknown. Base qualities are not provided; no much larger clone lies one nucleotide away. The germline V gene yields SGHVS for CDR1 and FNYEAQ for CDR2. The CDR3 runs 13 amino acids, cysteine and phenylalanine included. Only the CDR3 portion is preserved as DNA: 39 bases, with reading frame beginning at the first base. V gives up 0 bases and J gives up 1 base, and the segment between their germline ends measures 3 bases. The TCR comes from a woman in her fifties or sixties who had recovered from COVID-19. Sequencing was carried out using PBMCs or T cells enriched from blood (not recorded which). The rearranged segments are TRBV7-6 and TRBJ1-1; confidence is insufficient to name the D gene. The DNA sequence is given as TGTGCCAGCAGCTTAGCACAGAACACTGAAGCTTTCTTT. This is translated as CASSLAQNTEAFF. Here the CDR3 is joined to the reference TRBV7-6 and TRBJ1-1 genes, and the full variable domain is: GAGVSQSPRYKVTKRGQDVALRCDPISGHVSLYWYRQALGQGPEFLTYFNYEAQQDKSGLPNDRFSAERPEGSISTLTIQRTEQRDSAMYRCASSLAQNTEAFFGQGTRLTVV.